One sample yielded the 10 T cell receptor beta chains listed below, sequenced in a study of regulatory T cells in long-lasting Graves disease. Regarding time point: newly diagnosed GD, antithyroid drugs for less than 3 months. The TCR library was made from RNA that had been extracted from PBMCs in TRIzol. CDR3 regions were amplified by Arm-PCR using iRepertoire HTBI primers to build TCR beta libraries. One entry per CDR3 protein results from TCRdb running MiXCR on the multiplex PCR reads. The sample consists of 440,000 or so distinct CDR3 sequences, just under 15% of them appearing once. This sample also appeared in a second study, on T cells in Graves' hyperthyroidism and ophthalmopathy.

The sample consisted of peripheral blood mononuclear cells (PBMCs), taken at new diagnosis, from a patient treated with antithyroid drugs. The receptors derive from a woman under 40 with Graves disease.

This clonotype was seen at least ten times. CDR3 amino acids: CASSAVAGESYNEQFF. CDR3 sequence (DNA): TGTGCCAGCAGCGCGGTAGCGGGAGAAAGCTACAATGAGCAGTTCTTC. The rearrangement links TRBV9 to TRBJ2-1; 9 bases match TRBD2. Looked up from germline, CDR1 is SGDLS and CDR2 is YYNGEE. The CDR3 has 16 residues. J lost 3 bases, V lost 3 bases, and 7 bases had no gene match.

The gene calls are TRBV3-1 and TRBJ2-5; perhaps TRBD2 as D (6 bases). Germline V CDR1 and CDR2: LGHDT, YNNKEL (reference sequence). Trimming removed 3 bases at V and 7 bases at J, with 18 bases between. This CDR3 region has 15 residues. CDR3 sequence reads: CASSHPAGQKRTQYF. In DNA, the CDR3 is TGTGCCAGCAGCCATCCTGCGGGGCAAAAACGGACCCAGTACTTC.

The chain combines TRBV9 with TRBJ2-1; the match to TRBD2 covers 7 bases. Germline lookup yields CDR1 SGDLS and CDR2 YYNGEE. The CDR3 totals 16 residues. With 0 bases clipped from V and 8 bases from J, the junction kept 11 bases outside the gene matches. The CDR3 DNA reads as TGTGCCAGCAGCGTAGCTCTGCGGGAGTTTCGTCATGAGCAGTTCTTC. It encodes CASSVALREFRHEQFF.

Only one count was recorded for this clonotype. This could be a read error, since a much larger clone is one nucleotide away. The V and J genes are TRBV5-1 and TRBJ2-7; 10 bases line up with TRBD1. CDR1 is SGHRS, CDR2 YFSETQ, per germline. The CDR3 has 15 amino acids. The CDR3 DNA follows: TGCGCCAGCAGCTTGGCCGGACAGGGGGTCGGCGAGCGGTACTTC. Amino acid sequence: CASSLAGQGVGERYF.

This clonotype appeared many times. This chain joins TRBV2 and TRBJ1-4; D might be TRBD1 (5 bases). Trimming removed 1 base at V and 7 bases at J, with 13 bases between. The CDR3 has 15 residues. Per germline, CDR1 SNHLY and CDR2 FYNNEI. The CDR3 region has the DNA TGTGCCAGCAGTGAAGGGGGGGGGAGGCGTGAAAAACTGTTTTTT. This sequence encodes CASSEGGGRREKLFF.

The table lists this clonotype with many counts. The chain joins TRBV12-3 or TRBV12-4 to TRBJ1-2, with 7 bases identical to TRBD1. The CDR3 spans 11 residues. The ends lost 6 bases at V and 8 bases at J; junction bases unmatched: 3. The CDR3 loop is CASSSRGGYTF. The CDR3 DNA follows: TGTGCCAGCAGCTCCAGGGGGGGCTACACCTTC.

The sample holds many counts of this clonotype. This chain's CDR3 is CASSPQTTTYEQYF. CDR3 nucleotides: TGTGCCAGCAGCCCCCAGACAACCACCTACGAGCAGTACTTC. The J gene is TRBJ2-7, the V gene TRBV7-9; D call uncertain. This CDR3 comprises 14 residues. CDR1 and CDR2 from the germline V gene are SEHNR and FQNEAQ (reference sequence). V was pared by 5 bases and J by 2 bases, with 13 bases between.

In this sample, this clonotype turned up many times. The V gene is TRBV7-9, the J gene TRBJ2-1; 10 positions match TRBD2. CDR3 length: 21 amino acids. Germline-derived CDR1 and CDR2 are SEHNR and FQNEAQ (reference sequence). Unmatched junction bases numbered 15, after V lost 1 base and J lost 0 bases. CDR3 sequence (DNA): TGTGCCAGCAGCTTAGAAGTAGGACTAGCGGAGACGCCGAGCTCCTACAATGAGCAGTTCTTC. It codes for CASSLEVGLAETPSSYNEQFF.

In this sample, this clonotype turned up many times. The chain's CDR3 is CASSRDYEGELFF. The CDR3 DNA reads TGTGCCAGCAGCCGCGATTACGAAGGGGAGCTGTTTTTT. V usage is TRBV7-2 and J usage is TRBJ2-2; D not resolved. Germline loops: CDR1 SGHTA, CDR2 FQGNSA. The CDR3 is 13 residues long. Between the trimmed V and J ends, which lost 5 bases and 8 bases, there was a span of 12 bases.

This clonotype was counted a few times. The V and J genes are TRBV5-5 and TRBJ2-2, with D maybe TRBD1 (6 bases). In germline, CDR1 is SGHKS, CDR2 YYEKEE (reference sequence). Trimming cost V 3 bases and J 5 bases, with 17 bases left between them. The CDR3 loop spans 16 amino acids. The CDR3 DNA sequence: TGTGCCAGCAGCTCCACACTGGACAGAGCGACCGGGGAGCTGTTTTTT. Its protein is CASSSTLDRATGELFF.